This is a list of T cell receptor beta chains from one sample in a study of shared T cell receptors in the human thymus. Assay used: immunoSEQ multiplex PCR; TCRdb lists only in-frame clones, some missing. Of hundreds of thousands of clones listed, around three quarters are singletons. Another study also made use of these data, one on human thymus T cells.

Sequenced material: thymocytes. These receptors were collected from a boy younger than two with a congenital heart defect. The CDR3 runs from the conserved cysteine through the conserved F or W. Fields, in order: J gene, clone size, D gene, V gene, CDR3 DNA, CDR3 protein. A D gene is named only where the DNA matches it firmly. Clone size appears in some rows only: once, few, many, or a class for an expanded clone.

TRBJ2-3	-	TRBD2	TRBV7-6	TGTGCCAGCAGCTGCACGACTAGCGGGAGTGGGGGCACAGATACGCAGTATTTT	CASSCTTSGSGGTDTQYF
TRBJ2-7	-	-	TRBV10-1	TGCGCCAGCAGTGAAGGAGGACAGATCTACGAGCAGTACTTC	CASSEGGQIYEQYF
TRBJ1-1	-	-	TRBV10-3	TGTGCCATCAGTGGCGGAAAGAATCAGAACACTGAAGCTTTCTTT	CAISGGKNQNTEAFF
TRBJ2-7	-	-	TRBV5-1	TGCGCCAGCAGCTTAGCGGGTAGGGGCGGCGGCGAGCAGTACTTC	CASSLAGRGGGEQYF
TRBJ2-7	-	TRBD2	TRBV28	TGTGCCAGCAGTTTATACAGCGGGAGTGTCTACGAGCAGTACTTC	CASSLYSGSVYEQYF
TRBJ2-1	few	-	TRBV6-5	TGTGCCAGCAGTTTCGGGACTTCCTACAATGAGCAGTTCTTC	CASSFGTSYNEQFF
TRBJ2-7	-	-	TRBV11-2	TGTGCCAGCAGCACAAAGCCGGGCTACGAGCAGTACTTC	CASSTKPGYEQYF
TRBJ2-5	few	-	TRBV30	TGTGCCTGGAGTGTAGGGGCGAACGGCTGGGAGACCCAGTACTTC	CAWSVGANGWETQYF
TRBJ2-7	-	-	TRBV30	TGTGCCTGGAGTGGCCAGACTAGTTCCAGCTCCTACGAGCAGTACTTC	CAWSGQTSSSSYEQYF
TRBJ2-7	-	-	TRBV4-3	TGCGCCAGCAGCCAAGATCAGGAGGGAGCGGTCCACGAGCAGTACTTC	CASSQDQEGAVHEQYF